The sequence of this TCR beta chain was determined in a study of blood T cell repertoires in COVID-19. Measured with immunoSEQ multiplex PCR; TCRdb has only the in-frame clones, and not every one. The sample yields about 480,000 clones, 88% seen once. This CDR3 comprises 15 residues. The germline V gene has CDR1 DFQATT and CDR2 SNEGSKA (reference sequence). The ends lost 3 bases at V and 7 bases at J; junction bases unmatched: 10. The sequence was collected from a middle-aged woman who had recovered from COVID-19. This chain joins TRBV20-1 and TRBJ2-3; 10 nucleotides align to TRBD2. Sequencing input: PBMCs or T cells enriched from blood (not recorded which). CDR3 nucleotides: TGCAGTGCTAGTGGCCTAGCGGGAGTCGGTAATACGCAGTATTTT. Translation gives CSASGLAGVGNTQYF.